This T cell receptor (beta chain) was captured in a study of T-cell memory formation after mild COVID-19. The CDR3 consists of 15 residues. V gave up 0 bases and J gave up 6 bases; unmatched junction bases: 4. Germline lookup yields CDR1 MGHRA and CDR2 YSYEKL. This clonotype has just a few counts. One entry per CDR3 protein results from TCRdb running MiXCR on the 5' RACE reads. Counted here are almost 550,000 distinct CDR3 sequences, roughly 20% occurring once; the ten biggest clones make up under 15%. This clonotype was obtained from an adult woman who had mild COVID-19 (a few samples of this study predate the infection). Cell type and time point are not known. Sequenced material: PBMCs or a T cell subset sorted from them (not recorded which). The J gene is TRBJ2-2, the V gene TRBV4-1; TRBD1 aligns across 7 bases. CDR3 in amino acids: CASSQDYQGAGELFF. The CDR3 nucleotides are TGCGCCAGCAGCCAAGATTATCAGGGGGCCGGGGAGCTGTTTTTT.